This passage covers 10 T cell receptor beta chains from one sample sequenced in a study of cytomegalovirus exposure and HLA in healthy donors. PCR primers comprised 60 Vbeta and 13 Jbeta primers. Profiled with immunoSEQ multiplex PCR; TCRdb holds only in-frame clones, not every one. This sample has 100,000 to 150,000 clones; less than 85% occur once, and the top ten carry 8.9%. The specimen sequenced was PBMCs. These receptors were obtained from a man aged 25-45 years in good health and CMV-seropositive.

The chain carries TRBV19 and TRBJ2-7; 8 bases are a match to TRBD2. Trimming removed 3 bases from V and 2 bases from J; junction bases left unmatched: 3. Germline V CDR1 and CDR2: LNHDA, SQIVND (reference sequence). The CDR3 has 14 amino acids. The CDR3 coding sequence is TGTGCCAGTAGTATCTCGGGGGGGACCTACGAGCAGTACTTC. This sequence encodes CASSISGGTYEQYF.

This clone was counted a few times. The chain carries TRBV9 and TRBJ2-3, with 10 positions matching TRBD2. This CDR3 has 16 amino acids. Germline values: CDR1 SGDLS, CDR2 YYNGEE. Trimming took 4 bases from V and 2 from J; bases not matched to a gene: 7. DNA for the CDR3: TGTGCCAGCAGCCCGGTAGCGGGGGGATTCACAGATACGCAGTATTTT. It is translated as CASSPVAGGFTDTQYF.

The rearrangement joins TRBV5-1 to TRBJ2-2, with 7 bases fitting TRBD2. V lost 3 bases and J lost 4; bases outside the gene matches: 3. Germline V CDR1 and CDR2: SGHRS, YFSETQ. The CDR3 is 14 residues long. As DNA, the CDR3 is TGCGCCAGCAGCTGGACGGGGGGCACCGGGGAGCTGTTTTTT. It translates to CASSWTGGTGELFF. The whole variable domain, filled in from reference TRBV5-1 and TRBJ2-2, reads KAGVTQTPRYLIKTRGQQVTLSCSPISGHRSVSWYQQTPGQGLQFLFEYFSETQRNKGNFPGRFSGRQFSNSRSEMNVSTLELGDSALYLCASSWTGGTGELFFGEGSRLTVL.

The genes are TRBV30 and TRBJ2-1, with 10 nucleotides matching TRBD2. CDR3 length equals 14 residues. CDR1 is GTSNPN, CDR2 SVGIG, per germline (reference sequence). V was clipped by 1 base and J by 9 bases; unmatched bases: 6. CDR3 residues: CAWSAGLALGEQFF. The CDR3 region has the DNA TGTGCCTGGAGTGCGGGACTAGCGCTCGGTGAGCAGTTCTTC.

The CDR3 region is CASSLYRDRSFRTYNSPLHF. CDR3 in DNA: TGTGCCAGCAGTCTCTACCGGGACAGGAGCTTTAGGACCTATAATTCACCCCTCCACTTT. V usage is TRBV27 and J usage is TRBJ1-6; 8 nucleotides agree with TRBD1. The CDR3 totals 20 residues. From germline, CDR1 is MNHEY and CDR2 SMNVEV (reference sequence). Trimming cost V 5 bases and J 2 bases; bases outside gene matches: 17.

The V gene is TRBV7-6, the J gene TRBJ2-7, with 9 bases that match TRBD1. The germline gives CDR1 SGHVS, CDR2 FNYEAQ. Germline trimming cut 5 bases from V and 7 bases from J; bases unmatched to any gene: 6. CDR3 length: 13 residues. CDR3 in amino acids: CASSGGQGLEQYF. The CDR3 DNA reads TGTGCCAGCAGCGGGGGACAGGGTCTTGAGCAGTACTTC.

The chain links TRBV4-1 to TRBJ2-7; TRBD1 matches at 9 bases. CDR3 length equals 16 residues. J gave up 1 base and V 3 bases, and 7 bases lay outside the gene matches. Germline V gives CDR1 MGHRA, CDR2 YSYEKL. The CDR3, as DNA: TGCGCCAGCAGCCAGGTAGGGACAGGGACATCCTACGAGCAGTACTTC. It codes for CASSQVGTGTSYEQYF.

V is TRBV7-9 and J is TRBJ2-7, with TRBD1 identical over 12 bases. Germline CDR1 is SEHNR and CDR2 is FQNEAQ (reference sequence). J was trimmed by 5 bases and V by 4 bases; bases with no gene match: 9. The CDR3 extends over 16 amino acids. CDR3 sequence: CASSSGTGGQRHEQYF. The CDR3, as DNA: TGTGCCAGCAGCTCCGGGACAGGGGGCCAGAGGCACGAGCAGTACTTC.

This clone showed up just once. The genes are TRBV6-1 and TRBJ2-7; TRBD1 agrees at 8 bases. Germline-derived CDR1 and CDR2 are MNHNS and SASEGT. The CDR3 is 15 amino acids. V was clipped by 6 bases and J by 2 bases; unmatched bases: 9. The CDR3 nucleotides are TGTGCCAGCAGCCCTCTAACAGGGGGGCCCTACGAGCAGTACTTC. Translated, it gives CASSPLTGGPYEQYF.

This clone was detected only once. V is TRBV6-5 and J is TRBJ1-1; possibly TRBD1 for D (6 bases). The germline gives CDR1 MNHEY, CDR2 SVGAGI. The CDR3 is made up of 13 amino acids. Trimming pared 5 bases from V and 2 bases from J, leaving 9 bases between. CDR3 protein: CASSVDSNTEAFF. Here the CDR3 DNA reads TGTGCCAGCAGTGTGGACAGTAACACTGAAGCTTTCTTT.